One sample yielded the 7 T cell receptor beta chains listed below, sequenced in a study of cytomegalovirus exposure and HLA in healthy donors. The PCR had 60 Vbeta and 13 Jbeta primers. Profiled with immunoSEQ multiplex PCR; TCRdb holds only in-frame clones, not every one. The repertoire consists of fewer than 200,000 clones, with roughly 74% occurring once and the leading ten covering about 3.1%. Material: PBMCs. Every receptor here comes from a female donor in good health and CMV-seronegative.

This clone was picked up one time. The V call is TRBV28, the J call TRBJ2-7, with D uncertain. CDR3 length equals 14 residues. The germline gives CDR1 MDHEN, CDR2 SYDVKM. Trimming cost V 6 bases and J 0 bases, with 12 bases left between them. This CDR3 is CASSSTRTSYEQYF. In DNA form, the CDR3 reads TGTGCCAGCAGCTCGACTCGTACCTCCTACGAGCAGTACTTC.

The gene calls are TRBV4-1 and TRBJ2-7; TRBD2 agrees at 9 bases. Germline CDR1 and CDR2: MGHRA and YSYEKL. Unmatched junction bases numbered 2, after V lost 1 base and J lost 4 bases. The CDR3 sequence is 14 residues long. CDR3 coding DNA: TGCGCCAGCAGCCAAGTAGCGGGAGCTTACGAGCAGTACTTC. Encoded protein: CASSQVAGAYEQYF.

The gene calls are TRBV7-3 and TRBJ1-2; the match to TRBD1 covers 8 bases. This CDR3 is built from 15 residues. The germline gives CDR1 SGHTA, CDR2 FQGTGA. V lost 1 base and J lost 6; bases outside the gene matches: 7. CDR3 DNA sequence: TGTGCCAGCAGCTTAAATGGGGACAGGCGGGATGGCTACACCTTC. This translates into CASSLNGDRRDGYTF.

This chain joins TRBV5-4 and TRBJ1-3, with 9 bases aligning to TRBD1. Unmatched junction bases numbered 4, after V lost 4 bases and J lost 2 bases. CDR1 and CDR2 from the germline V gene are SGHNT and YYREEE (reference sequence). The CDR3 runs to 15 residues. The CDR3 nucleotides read TGTGCCAGCAGCACCGGGGACAGGGCTGGAAACACCATATATTTT. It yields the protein CASSTGDRAGNTIYF.

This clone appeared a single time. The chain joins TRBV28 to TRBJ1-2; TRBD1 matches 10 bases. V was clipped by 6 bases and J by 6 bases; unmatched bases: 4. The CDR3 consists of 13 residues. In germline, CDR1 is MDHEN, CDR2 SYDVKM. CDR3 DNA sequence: TGTGCCAGCAGCGCCGGGACAGGGGATGGCTACACCTTC. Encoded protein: CASSAGTGDGYTF.

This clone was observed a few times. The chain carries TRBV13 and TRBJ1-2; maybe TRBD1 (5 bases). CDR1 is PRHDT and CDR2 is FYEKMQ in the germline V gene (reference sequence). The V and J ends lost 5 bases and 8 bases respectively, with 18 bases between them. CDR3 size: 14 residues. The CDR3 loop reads CASSREDSRNGYTF. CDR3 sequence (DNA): TGTGCCAGCAGCCGAGAAGACAGTCGTAACGGCTACACCTTC. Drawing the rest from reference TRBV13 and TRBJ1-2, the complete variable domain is AAGVIQSPRHLIKEKRETATLKCYPIPRHDTVYWYQQGPGQDPQFLISFYEKMQSDKGSIPDRFSAQQFSDYHSELNMSSLELGDSALYFCASSREDSRNGYTFGSGTRLTVV.

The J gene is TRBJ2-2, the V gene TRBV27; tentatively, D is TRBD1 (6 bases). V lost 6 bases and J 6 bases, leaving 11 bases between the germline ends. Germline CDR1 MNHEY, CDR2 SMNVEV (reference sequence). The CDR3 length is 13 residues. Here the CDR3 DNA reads TGTGCCAGCAGGCACAGGGTCGCCGGGGAGCTGTTTTTT. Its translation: CASRHRVAGELFF.